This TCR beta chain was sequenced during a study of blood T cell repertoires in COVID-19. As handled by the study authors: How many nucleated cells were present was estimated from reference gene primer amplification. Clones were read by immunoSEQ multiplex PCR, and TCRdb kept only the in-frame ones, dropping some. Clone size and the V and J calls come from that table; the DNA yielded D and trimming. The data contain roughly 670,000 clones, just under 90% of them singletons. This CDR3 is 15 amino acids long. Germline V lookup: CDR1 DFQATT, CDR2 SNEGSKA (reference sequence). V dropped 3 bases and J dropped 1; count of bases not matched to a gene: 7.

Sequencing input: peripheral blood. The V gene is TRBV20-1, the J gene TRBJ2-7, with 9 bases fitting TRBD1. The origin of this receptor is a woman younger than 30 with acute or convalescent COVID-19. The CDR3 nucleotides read TGCAGTGCTAGTGACCCGACAGGGGGGTCCTACGAGCAGTACTTC. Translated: CSASDPTGGSYEQYF.